This T cell receptor beta chain was identified during a study of identical twins. One entry per CDR3 protein results from TCRdb running MiXCR on the 5' RACE reads. Counted here are more than 650,000 distinct CDR3 sequences, approximately 6% occurring once; the ten biggest clones make up 1.5% to 2%. This clonotype showed up many times. This CDR3 is built from 13 residues. Per germline, CDR1 SQVTM and CDR2 ANQGSEA. Unmatched junction bases numbered 13, after V lost 7 bases and J lost 8 bases. Sequencing was performed on naive T cells sorted from blood. V usage is TRBV29-1 and J usage is TRBJ1-2, with TRBD1 matching 7 bases. The source is a man younger than 35 in good health. Here the CDR3 reads CSAGTGEVGGYTF. The CDR3 DNA is TGCAGCGCTGGTACAGGGGAGGTCGGGGGCTACACCTTC. The full variable domain, completed using reference TRBV29-1 and TRBJ1-2, is SAVISQKPSRDICQRGTSLTIQCQVDSQVTMMFWYRQQPGQSLTLIATANQGSEATYESGFVIDKFPISRPNLTFSTLTVSNMSPEDSSIYLCSAGTGEVGGYTFGSGTRLTVV.